The 8 T cell receptor beta chains in this list originate from one sample, sequenced in a study of blood T cell repertoires in COVID-19. Repertoires were generated with immunoSEQ multiplex PCR, while TCRdb's copy carries only in-frame clones and drops some. The table shows about 230,000 clones, with about 90% occurring only once. Sequenced material: peripheral blood. The receptors originated from a woman aged 18-29 years who had recovered from COVID-19.

This rearrangement joins TRBV4-1 to TRBJ2-3, with a weak D call TRBD2 (5 bases). This CDR3 is built from 15 residues. CDR1 and CDR2 from the germline V gene are MGHRA and YSYEKL. V was trimmed by 0 bases and J by 5 bases, leaving 12 bases between them. The CDR3 loop is CASSQDPGIKDTQYF. CDR3 nucleotide sequence: TGCGCCAGCAGCCAAGATCCGGGAATCAAAGATACGCAGTATTTT.

The rearrangement links TRBV6-5 to TRBJ2-7; TRBD2 matches 7 bases. This CDR3 region has 16 residues. V lost 2 bases to trimming and J lost 2 bases; unmatched junction nucleotides: 9. Germline CDR1 reads MNHEY; CDR2 reads SVGAGI. The CDR3 loop is CASSYEAGRATYEQYF. In nucleotides, the CDR3 is TGTGCCAGCAGTTACGAGGCAGGGAGGGCAACCTACGAGCAGTACTTC.

The rearrangement uses TRBV13 and TRBJ1-2, with D hard to call. V lost 0 bases to trimming and J lost 6 bases, with 8 bases between them. This CDR3 has 13 amino acids. Germline CDR1 reads PRHDT; CDR2 reads FYEKMQ (reference sequence). In DNA, the CDR3 is TGTGCCAGCAGCTTAGGGCCAGAGGATGGCTACACCTTC. It codes for CASSLGPEDGYTF. Full variable domain (outside the CDR3, taken from reference TRBV13 and TRBJ1-2): AAGVIQSPRHLIKEKRETATLKCYPIPRHDTVYWYQQGPGQDPQFLISFYEKMQSDKGSIPDRFSAQQFSDYHSELNMSSLELGDSALYFCASSLGPEDGYTFGSGTRLTVV.

This clone appeared a single time. The chain employs TRBV12-3 or TRBV12-4 and TRBJ1-1; 7 nucleotides match TRBD1. V was clipped by 6 bases and J by 11 bases; unmatched bases: 6. This CDR3 is 11 amino acids long. The CDR3 DNA is TGTGCCAGCAGGCTGACAGGGATGGCTTTCTTT. Translating it yields CASRLTGMAFF.

This rearrangement joins TRBV7-2 to TRBJ2-7; 16 bases align to TRBD2. J lost 0 bases, V lost 6 bases, and 8 bases had no gene match. The germline V gene has CDR1 SGHTA and CDR2 FQGNSA. This CDR3 has 18 residues. DNA of the CDR3: TGTGCCAGCAGTTATAAGGGACTAGCGGGGGGGAGCTCCTACGAGCAGTACTTC. The encoded protein is CASSYKGLAGGSSYEQYF.

CDR3 sequence (DNA): TGCGCCAGCAGCCAAGATGAGAGCTACGAGCAGTACTTC. Protein sequence: CASSQDESYEQYF. The rearrangement links TRBV4-3 to TRBJ2-7; D unclear. The germline V gene has CDR1 LGHNA and CDR2 YSLEER. Between the trimmed V and J ends, which lost 0 bases and 3 bases, there was a span of 6 bases. The CDR3 length is 13 residues.

The CDR3 loop reads CASSSLAGTSTDTQYF. CDR3 DNA sequence: TGTGCCAGCAGTTCCCTAGCGGGGACTAGCACAGATACGCAGTATTTT. The chain carries TRBV6-5 and TRBJ2-3; 9 bases line up with TRBD2. The CDR3 is made up of 16 amino acids. Germline V gene data show CDR1 as MNHEY and CDR2 as SVGAGI. Losses at the gene ends were 4 bases for V and 0 bases for J; bases not matched to a gene: 5.

The rearrangement links TRBV29-1 to TRBJ1-1; D is possibly TRBD1 (5 bases). The CDR3 sequence is 13 residues long. Trimming cost V 5 bases and J 0 bases, with 10 bases left between them. The germline V gene has CDR1 SQVTM and CDR2 ANQGSEA. CDR3 in DNA: TGCAGCGTTTGCAGGGCAATGAACACTGAAGCTTTCTTT. It specifies CSVCRAMNTEAFF.